This T cell receptor beta chain was recorded in a study of blood T cell repertoires in COVID-19. Overall study context: The study drew acute and convalescent COVID-19 samples from the United States, Italy and Spain. From T cells, B-cell-depleted T cells, or PBMCs came the material, which was cDNA or gDNA.

As handled by the study authors: Amplifying reference gene primers gave estimates of nucleated cell counts. Repertoires were generated with immunoSEQ multiplex PCR, while TCRdb's copy carries only in-frame clones and drops some. For V, J and clone size, that table is used; D and trimming come from the DNA. The table shows about 85,000 clones, with just over 85% occurring only once. Germline V gene sequence: CDR1 LNHNV, CDR2 YYDKDF (reference sequence). The CDR3 contains 13 residues. Between the trimmed V and J ends, which lost 1 base and 5 bases, there was a span of 8 bases. This clone appeared a single time.

The sequencing input was peripheral blood. This sequence joins TRBV15 and TRBJ1-1; D not resolved. This sequence was found in a woman aged 80 or over with acute or convalescent COVID-19. The CDR3 sequence: CATSRGAMTEAFF. For the CDR3, the DNA is TGTGCCACCAGCAGAGGCGCCATGACTGAAGCTTTCTTT.